This TCR beta chain was identified during a study of siplizumab effects on memory and regulatory T cells. Points on this clone: Its matching antigen is unknown.

Around 96,000 TCR templates underwent assay in each sample. TCRdb's table, derived via immunoSEQ multiplex PCR, lists solely in-frame clones and lacks some. The repertoire consists of 90,000 to 120,000 clones, with 94% occurring once and the leading ten covering under 0.65%. The study's findings and limits: In siplizumab cultures, the suppressive function of proliferating Tregs remained unconfirmed. The alloresponse seemed to draw substantially on naive T cells, which appeared more diverse than memory cells. Siplizumab significantly decreased alloreactive sequences from unstimulated CD4+ memory cells.

Germline loops: CDR1 SSHAT, CDR2 FNYEAQ (reference sequence). Trimming pared 7 bases from V and 5 bases from J, leaving 15 bases between. The CDR3 contains 14 residues. The TCR originated in a human donor in good health. This sequence joins TRBV7-7 and TRBJ2-1; perhaps TRBD1 as D (6 bases). Material for sequencing was Tregs sorted from blood. CDR3 coding DNA: TGTGCCAGCAAACGAGGGGGTCTCGACAATGAGCAGTTCTTC. Protein product: CASKRGGLDNEQFF.